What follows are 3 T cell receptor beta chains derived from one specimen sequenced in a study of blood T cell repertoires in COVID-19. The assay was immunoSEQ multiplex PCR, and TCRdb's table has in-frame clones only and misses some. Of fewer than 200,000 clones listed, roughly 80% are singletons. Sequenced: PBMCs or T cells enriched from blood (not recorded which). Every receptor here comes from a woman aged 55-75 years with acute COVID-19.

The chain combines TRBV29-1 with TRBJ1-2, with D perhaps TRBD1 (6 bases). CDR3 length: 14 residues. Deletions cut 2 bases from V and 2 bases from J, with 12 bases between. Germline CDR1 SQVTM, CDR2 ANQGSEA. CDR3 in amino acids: CSVEPPGQNYGYTF. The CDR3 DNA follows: TGCAGCGTTGAACCCCCCGGACAGAACTATGGCTACACCTTC.

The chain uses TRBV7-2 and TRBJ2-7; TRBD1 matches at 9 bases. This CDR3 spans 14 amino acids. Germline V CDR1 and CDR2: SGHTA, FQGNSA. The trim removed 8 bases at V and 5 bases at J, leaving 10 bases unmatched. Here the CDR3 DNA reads TGTGCCAGCCACGGGGGACAGGGAAACCACGAGCAGTACTTC. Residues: CASHGGQGNHEQYF.

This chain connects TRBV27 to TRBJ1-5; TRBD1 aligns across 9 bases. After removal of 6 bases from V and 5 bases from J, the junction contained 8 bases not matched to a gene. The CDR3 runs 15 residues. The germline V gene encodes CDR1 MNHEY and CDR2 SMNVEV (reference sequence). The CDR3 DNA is TGTGCCAGCAGGCTCACGGGACAGGGACATCAGCCCCAGCATTTT. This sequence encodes CASRLTGQGHQPQHF.